The entry below gives a single T cell receptor (beta chain) sequence along with its context. As processed by the authors: Researchers report that nucleated cell counts were estimated from reference gene primer amplification. Libraries were prepared by immunoSEQ multiplex PCR; TCRdb keeps only in-frame clonotypes and omits some of them. The V and J calls and clone size were taken over from that table, and D and trimming were inferred from the DNA. The sample holds about 97,000 clones; 70% to 90% are singletons and the top ten take 2%. This record belongs to a study of blood T cell repertoires in COVID-19. Per the germline V gene, CDR1 is LGHNA and CDR2 is YNFKEQ. The CDR3 has 14 residues. Between the trimmed V and J ends, which lost 3 bases and 4 bases, there was a span of 12 bases.

This chain links TRBV4-2 with TRBJ1-1, with D hard to call. The sample comprised peripheral blood. The source of this sequence is a man aged 50-60 years with active COVID-19. The CDR3 bases are TGTGCCAGCAGCCACCTGGGGAGGATCACTGAAGCTTTCTTT. Amino acid sequence: CASSHLGRITEAFF.